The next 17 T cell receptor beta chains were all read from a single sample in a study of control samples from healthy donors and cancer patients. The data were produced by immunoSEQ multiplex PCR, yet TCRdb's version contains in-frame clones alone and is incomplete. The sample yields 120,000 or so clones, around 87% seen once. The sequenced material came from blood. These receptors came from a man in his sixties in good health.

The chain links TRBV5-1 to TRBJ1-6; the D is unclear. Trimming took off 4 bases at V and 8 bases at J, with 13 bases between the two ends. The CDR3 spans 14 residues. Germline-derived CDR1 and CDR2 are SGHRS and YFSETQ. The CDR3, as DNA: TGCGCCAGCAGCCCGGGTGGGATTTATTCACCCCTCCACTTT. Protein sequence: CASSPGGIYSPLHF.

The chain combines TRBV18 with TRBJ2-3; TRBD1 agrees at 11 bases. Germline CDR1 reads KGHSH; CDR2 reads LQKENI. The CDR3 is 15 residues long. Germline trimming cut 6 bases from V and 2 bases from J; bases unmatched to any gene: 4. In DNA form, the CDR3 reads TGTGCCAGCTCTCTGGGACAGGGGGTCACAGATACGCAGTATTTT. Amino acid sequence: CASSLGQGVTDTQYF.

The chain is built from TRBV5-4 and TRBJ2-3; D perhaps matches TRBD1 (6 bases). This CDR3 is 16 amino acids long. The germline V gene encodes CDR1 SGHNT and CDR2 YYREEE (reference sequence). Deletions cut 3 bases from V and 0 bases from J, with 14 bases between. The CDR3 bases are TGTGCCAGCAGCTCCGGACAGAGACCTAGCACAGATACGCAGTATTTT. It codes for CASSSGQRPSTDTQYF. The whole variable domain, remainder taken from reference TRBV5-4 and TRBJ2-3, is ETGVTQSPTHLIKTRGQQVTLRCSSQSGHNTVSWYQQALGQGPQFIFQYYREEENGRGNFPPRFSGLQFPNYSSELNVNALELDDSALYLCASSSGQRPSTDTQYFGPGTRLTVL.

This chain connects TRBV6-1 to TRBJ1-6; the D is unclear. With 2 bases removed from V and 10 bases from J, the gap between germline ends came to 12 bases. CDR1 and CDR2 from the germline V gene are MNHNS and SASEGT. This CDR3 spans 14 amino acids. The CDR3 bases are TGTGCCAGCAGTGAAAGTTGGGCTGAGTCACCCCTCCACTTT. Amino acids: CASSESWAESPLHF.

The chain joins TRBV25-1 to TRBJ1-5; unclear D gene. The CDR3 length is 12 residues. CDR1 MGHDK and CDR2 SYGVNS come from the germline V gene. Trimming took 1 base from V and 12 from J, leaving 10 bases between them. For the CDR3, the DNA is TGTGCCAGCAGTGAATCAAGTGGGGTCCAGCATTTT. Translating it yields CASSESSGVQHF.

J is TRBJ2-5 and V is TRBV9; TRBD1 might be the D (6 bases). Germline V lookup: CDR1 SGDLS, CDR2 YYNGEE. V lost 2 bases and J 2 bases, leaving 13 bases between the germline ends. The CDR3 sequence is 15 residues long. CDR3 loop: CASSVLPGQQETQYF. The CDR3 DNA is TGTGCCAGCAGCGTTCTCCCGGGACAACAAGAGACCCAGTACTTC.

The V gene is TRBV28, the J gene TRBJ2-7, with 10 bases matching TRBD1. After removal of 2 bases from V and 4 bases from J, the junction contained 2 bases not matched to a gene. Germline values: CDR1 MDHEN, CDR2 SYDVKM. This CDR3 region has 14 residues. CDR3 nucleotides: TGTGCCAGCAGTTTAGACAGGGGGCGTTACGAGCAGTACTTC. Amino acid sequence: CASSLDRGRYEQYF.

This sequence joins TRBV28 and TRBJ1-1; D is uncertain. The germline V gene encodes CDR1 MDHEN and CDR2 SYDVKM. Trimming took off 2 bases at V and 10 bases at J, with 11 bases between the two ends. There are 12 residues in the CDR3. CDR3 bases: TGTGCCAGCAGTTTAAGTGGGTTCCGAGCTTTCTTT. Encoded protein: CASSLSGFRAFF.

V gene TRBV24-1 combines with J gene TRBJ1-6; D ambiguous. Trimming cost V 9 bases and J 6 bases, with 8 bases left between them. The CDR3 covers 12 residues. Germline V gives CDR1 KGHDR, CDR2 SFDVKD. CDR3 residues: CATPMSNSPLHF. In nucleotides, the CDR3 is TGTGCCACCCCGATGTCTAATTCACCCCTCCACTTT.

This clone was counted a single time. CDR3 in amino acids: CASSRLNQPQHF. The CDR3, as DNA: TGTGCCAGCAGTCGACTGAATCAGCCCCAGCATTTT. This chain uses TRBV27 with TRBJ1-5; D call uncertain. This CDR3 is 12 amino acids long. Germline values: CDR1 MNHEY, CDR2 SMNVEV (reference sequence). Trimming stripped 5 bases from V and 4 bases from J, with 6 bases between.

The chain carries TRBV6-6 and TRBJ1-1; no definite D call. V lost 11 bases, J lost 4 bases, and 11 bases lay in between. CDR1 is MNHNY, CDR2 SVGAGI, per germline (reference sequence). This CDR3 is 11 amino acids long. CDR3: CAAHRGTEAFF. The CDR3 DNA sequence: TGTGCCGCCCATCGGGGCACTGAAGCTTTCTTT.

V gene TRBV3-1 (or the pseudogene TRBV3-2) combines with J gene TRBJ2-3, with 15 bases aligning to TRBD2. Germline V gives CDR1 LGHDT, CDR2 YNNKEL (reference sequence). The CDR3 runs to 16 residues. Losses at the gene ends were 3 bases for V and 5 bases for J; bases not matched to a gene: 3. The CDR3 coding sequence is TGTGCCAGCAGCCAGAGGGGACTAGCGGGGGGAGATACGCAGTATTTT. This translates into CASSQRGLAGGDTQYF.

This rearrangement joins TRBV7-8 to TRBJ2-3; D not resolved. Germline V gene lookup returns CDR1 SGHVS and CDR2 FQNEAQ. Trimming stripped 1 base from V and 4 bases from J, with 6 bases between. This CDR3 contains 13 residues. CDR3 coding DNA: TGTGCCAGCAGCTTAGGGTCCGCAGATACGCAGTATTTT. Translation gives CASSLGSADTQYF.

CDR3 region: CASSPTSYNEQFF. CDR3 coding DNA: TGTGCCAGTAGCCCGACTAGTTACAATGAGCAGTTCTTC. The chain links TRBV7-8 to TRBJ2-1, with D maybe TRBD2 (6 bases). This CDR3 spans 13 amino acids. Germline CDR1 SGHVS, CDR2 FQNEAQ. Trimming stripped 9 bases from V and 4 bases from J, with 13 bases between.

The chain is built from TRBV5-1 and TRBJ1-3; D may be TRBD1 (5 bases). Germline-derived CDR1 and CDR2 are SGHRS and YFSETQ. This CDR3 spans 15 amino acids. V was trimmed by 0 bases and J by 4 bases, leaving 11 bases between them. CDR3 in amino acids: CASSLAQGTGNTIYF. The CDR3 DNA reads TGCGCCAGCAGCTTGGCGCAGGGAACCGGAAACACCATATATTTT.

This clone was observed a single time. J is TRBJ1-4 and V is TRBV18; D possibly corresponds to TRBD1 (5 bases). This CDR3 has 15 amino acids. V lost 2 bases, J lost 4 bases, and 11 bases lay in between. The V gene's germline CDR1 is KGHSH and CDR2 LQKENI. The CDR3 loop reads CASSPVRDGNEKLFF. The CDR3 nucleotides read TGTGCCAGCTCACCAGTCCGGGACGGTAATGAAAAACTGTTTTTT.

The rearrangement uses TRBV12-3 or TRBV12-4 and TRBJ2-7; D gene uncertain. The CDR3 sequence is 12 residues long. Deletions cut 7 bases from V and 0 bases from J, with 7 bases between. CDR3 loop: CASTGSSYEQYF. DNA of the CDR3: TGTGCCAGCACCGGCAGCTCCTACGAGCAGTACTTC.